Below, 22 T cell receptor beta chains from the same sample are listed, as sequenced in a study of CD4+ T cells in melanoma. TCRdb keeps only in-frame clones here, not all; method: immunoSEQ multiplex PCR. The profile shows 110,000 to 150,000 clones, over 90% of them singletons. These receptor sequences come from a human donor with melanoma.

This clone was recorded once. The rearrangement uses TRBV7-9 and TRBJ2-1; D not resolved. Germline V gives CDR1 SEHNR, CDR2 FQNEAQ (reference sequence). The V end was cut by 1 base, the J end by 3 bases, with 7 bases between. This CDR3 comprises 14 residues. The CDR3, as DNA: TGTGCCAGCAGCTTAGTAGGCGGCTACAATGAGCAGTTCTTC. It is translated as CASSLVGGYNEQFF.

The table lists this clone with a count of one. This sequence joins TRBV7-9 and TRBJ2-2, with 7 positions matching TRBD1. The germline V gene has CDR1 SEHNR and CDR2 FQNEAQ (reference sequence). The CDR3 runs to 14 residues. Unmatched junction bases numbered 4, after V lost 9 bases and J lost 0 bases. The CDR3 DNA reads TGTGCCAGTCAAGACAGGGCGAACACCGGGGAGCTGTTTTTT. Its translation: CASQDRANTGELFF.

V usage is TRBV5-1 and J usage is TRBJ1-4; the D gene is possibly TRBD1 (6 bases). Trimming cost V 4 bases and J 8 bases, with 18 bases left between them. Germline CDR1 is SGHRS and CDR2 is YFSETQ. The CDR3 extends over 15 amino acids. CDR3 protein: CASSPRTDRGEKLFF. Here the CDR3 DNA reads TGCGCCAGCAGCCCTCGGACAGATCGGGGGGAAAAACTGTTTTTT.

The V gene is TRBV13, the J gene TRBJ2-5; 11 nucleotides line up with TRBD1. V gave up 4 bases and J gave up 2 bases; unmatched junction bases: 3. CDR3 length: 15 amino acids. From germline, CDR1 is PRHDT and CDR2 FYEKMQ (reference sequence). CDR3 sequence (DNA): TGTGCCAGCAGCTACCGGGACAGGGGGCAAGAGACCCAGTACTTC. Translation: CASSYRDRGQETQYF.

This rearrangement joins TRBV30 to TRBJ2-3, with 7 bases matching TRBD1. V lost 3 bases to trimming and J lost 2 bases; unmatched junction nucleotides: 8. This CDR3 has 15 residues. Germline CDR1 GTSNPN, CDR2 SVGIG (reference sequence). For the CDR3, the DNA is TGTGCCTGGAGCGCGACAGGGCTGTCCACAGATACGCAGTATTTT. Its translation is CAWSATGLSTDTQYF.

The J gene is TRBJ2-7, the V gene TRBV5-1; 9 bases agree with TRBD1. There are 15 residues in the CDR3. Per the germline V gene, CDR1 is SGHRS and CDR2 is YFSETQ. The ends lost 3 bases at V and 2 bases at J; junction bases unmatched: 6. CDR3: CASSWGTGSAYEQYF. The CDR3, as DNA: TGCGCCAGCAGCTGGGGGACAGGGTCTGCCTACGAGCAGTACTTC.

J is TRBJ2-2 and V is TRBV18, with D unresolved. V shed 4 bases and J shed 6 bases, with 6 bases lying between them. Germline V CDR1 and CDR2: KGHSH, LQKENI. The CDR3 is made up of 12 amino acids. The CDR3 spells CASSQESGELFF. Here the CDR3 DNA reads TGTGCCAGCTCACAAGAGTCCGGGGAGCTGTTTTTT. The entire variable domain, with the rest obtained from reference TRBV18 and TRBJ2-2, is as follows: NAGVMQNPRHLVRRRGQEARLRCSPMKGHSHVYWYRQLPEEGLKFMVYLQKENIIDESGMPKERFSAEFPKEGPSILRIQQVVRGDSAAYFCASSQESGELFFGEGSRLTVL.

The chain carries TRBV6-1 and TRBJ1-4, with TRBD1 matching over 10 bases. CDR1 and CDR2 (germline): MNHNS, SASEGT. Trimming at V came to 3 bases and at J to 5 bases, leaving 9 bases not matched to a gene. The CDR3 contains 17 residues. Here the CDR3 DNA reads TGTGCCAGCAGTGACGGACAGGGGGGGACCAGAAATGAAAAACTGTTTTTT. As protein: CASSDGQGGTRNEKLFF.

The V and J genes are TRBV19 and TRBJ2-3; 9 bases align to TRBD1. The CDR3 is 20 amino acids. Germline V gene data show CDR1 as LNHDA and CDR2 as SQIVND (reference sequence). V lost 0 bases to trimming and J lost 4 bases; unmatched junction nucleotides: 17. In DNA, the CDR3 is TGTGCCAGTAGTATAGACCGTCCACTGATTAGACAGGGGGGTCCAGATACGCAGTATTTT. This sequence encodes CASSIDRPLIRQGGPDTQYF.

The genes are TRBV19 and TRBJ2-1, with D tentatively TRBD2 (5 bases). In germline, CDR1 is LNHDA, CDR2 SQIVND (reference sequence). Deletions cut 8 bases from V and 7 bases from J, with 21 bases between. The CDR3 consists of 15 residues. CDR3 loop: CASRFGLAGMNEQFF. The CDR3, as DNA: TGTGCCAGTCGCTTCGGGCTCGCGGGTATGAATGAGCAGTTCTTC. The variable domain in full, with the rest retrieved from reference TRBV19 and TRBJ2-1, is DGGITQSPKYLFRKEGQNVTLSCEQNLNHDAMYWYRQDPGQGLRLIYYSQIVNDFQKGDIAEGYSVSREKKESFPLTVTSAQKNPTAFYLCASRFGLAGMNEQFFGPGTRLTVL.

The chain links TRBV5-6 to TRBJ1-6; TRBD1 is a possible D gene (5 bases). V gave up 0 bases and J gave up 7 bases, with 8 bases separating them. The CDR3 consists of 14 residues. The germline V gene has CDR1 SGHDT and CDR2 YYEEEE. The chain's CDR3 is CASSLGAGNSPLHF. For the CDR3, the DNA is TGTGCCAGCAGCTTGGGAGCAGGGAATTCACCCCTCCACTTT. Looking up the rest from reference TRBV5-6 and TRBJ1-6 gives the full variable domain: DAGVTQSPTHLIKTRGQQVTLRCSPKSGHDTVSWYQQALGQGPQFIFQYYEEEERQRGNFPDRFSGHQFPNYSSELNVNALLLGDSALYLCASSLGAGNSPLHFGNGTRLTVT.

This clone was counted a single time. The chain has TRBV18 and TRBJ2-1; no clear D gene. Deletions cut 3 bases from V and 10 bases from J, with 7 bases between. Germline V gene sequence: CDR1 KGHSH, CDR2 LQKENI. CDR3 size: 11 residues. The CDR3 is CASSPSHEQFF. CDR3 bases: TGTGCCAGCTCACCGTCGCACGAGCAGTTCTTC.

DNA for the CDR3: TGCGCCAGCAGCTTGGGGGAGGGATGGACAGATACGCAGTATTTT. This sequence encodes CASSLGEGWTDTQYF. This sequence joins TRBV5-1 and TRBJ2-3, with 7 nucleotides matching TRBD2. Germline trimming cut 0 bases from V and 3 bases from J; bases unmatched to any gene: 4. Germline V gene lookup returns CDR1 SGHRS and CDR2 YFSETQ. The CDR3 length is 15 residues.

The chain has TRBV6-5 and TRBJ1-2; no clear D gene. V shed 8 bases and J shed 2 bases, with 18 bases lying between them. The CDR3 extends over 15 amino acids. The V gene's germline CDR1 is MNHEY and CDR2 SVGAGI. CDR3 in DNA: TGTGCCAGCGCCCCCAGTCGAGAGAAAAACTATGGCTACACCTTC. Its protein product is CASAPSREKNYGYTF.

This rearrangement joins TRBV6-1 to TRBJ1-2, with D perhaps matching TRBD1 (5 bases). The V gene's germline CDR1 is MNHNS and CDR2 SASEGT. V dropped 5 bases and J dropped 3 bases, with 10 bases sitting between them. The CDR3 extends over 13 amino acids. The chain's CDR3 is CASSLQDYYGYTF. CDR3 DNA: TGTGCCAGCAGTTTACAGGATTACTATGGCTACACCTTC.

This chain joins TRBV29-1 and TRBJ2-7; 8 bases are shared with TRBD1. V gave up 0 bases and J gave up 0 bases; unmatched junction bases: 7. This CDR3 is 16 amino acids long. Germline V gene data show CDR1 as SQVTM and CDR2 as ANQGSEA. CDR3 nucleotides: TGCAGCGTTGAAGAGATTTTTACAGGGGGCTCCTACGAGCAGTACTTC. It is translated as CSVEEIFTGGSYEQYF.

The rearrangement links TRBV2 to TRBJ1-1; TRBD1 might be the D (6 bases). The germline V gene encodes CDR1 SNHLY and CDR2 FYNNEI. V dropped 11 bases and J dropped 4 bases, with 14 bases sitting between them. The CDR3 runs 12 residues. The CDR3 nucleotides are TGTGCCGATTCAGGGGAGGGCACTGAAGCTTTCTTT. This encodes CADSGEGTEAFF.

This clone is a singleton in its sample. The chain carries TRBV2 and TRBJ2-5; 11 bases are a match to TRBD2. The CDR3 spans 14 residues. Germline CDR1 and CDR2: SNHLY and FYNNEI. V lost 11 bases and J lost 5; bases outside the gene matches: 10. DNA of the CDR3: TGTGCCTCATACCTTAGCGGGGGGGCGGAGACCCAGTACTTC. Protein: CASYLSGGAETQYF.

The chain combines TRBV2 with TRBJ2-5; 9 positions match TRBD2. V lost 4 bases to trimming and J lost 7 bases; unmatched junction nucleotides: 10. Germline CDR1 reads SNHLY; CDR2 reads FYNNEI. This CDR3 is 15 amino acids long. CDR3 DNA: TGTGCCAGCAGTGCCGGGACTAGCAACGTCGTGACCCAGTACTTC. Residues: CASSAGTSNVVTQYF.

The chain is built from TRBV5-1 and TRBJ2-2; 8 bases match TRBD1. Germline CDR1 SGHRS, CDR2 YFSETQ. Losses at the gene ends were 4 bases for V and 5 bases for J; bases not matched to a gene: 7. The CDR3 spans 15 residues. The CDR3 sequence is CASSGQGTGTGELFF. The CDR3 DNA is TGCGCCAGCAGCGGACAGGGCACGGGGACCGGGGAGCTGTTTTTT.

V and J are TRBV30 and TRBJ1-1; 9 nucleotides align to TRBD1. V lost 4 bases and J lost 7; bases outside the gene matches: 4. The CDR3 loop spans 12 amino acids. Looked up from germline, CDR1 is GTSNPN and CDR2 is SVGIG (reference sequence). Here the CDR3 reads CAWTGQGSEAFF. The CDR3 region has the DNA TGTGCCTGGACCGGACAGGGGAGTGAAGCTTTCTTT. The full variable domain, rest sourced from reference TRBV30 and TRBJ1-1, is SQTIHQWPATLVQPVGSPLSLECTVEGTSNPNLYWYRQAAGRGLQLLFYSVGIGQISSEVPQNLSASRPQDRQFILSSKKLLLSDSGFYLCAWTGQGSEAFFGQGTRLTVV.

The chain employs TRBV5-1 and TRBJ1-4; 10 bases map to TRBD1. CDR1 and CDR2 (germline): SGHRS, YFSETQ. The CDR3 is made up of 16 amino acids. With 6 bases clipped from V and 8 bases from J, the junction kept 13 bases outside the gene matches. CDR3 sequence (DNA): TGCGCCAGCAAAAAGGGAGGAACGGGACAGGGGGAAAAACTGTTTTTT. It encodes CASKKGGTGQGEKLFF.